Below, one TCR beta chain is given with its context. What it binds is not known. Using immunoSEQ multiplex PCR, the repertoire was profiled, and TCRdb retains in-frame clones only, with some absent. Here the sample spans around 140,000 clones, around 91% being singletons. The CDR3 extends over 14 amino acids. Trimming removed 1 base from V and 4 bases from J, with 7 bases in between. Germline V gives CDR1 SGHDN, CDR2 FVKESK. The data were taken from a study of T cell responses to AZD1222 COVID-19 vaccine. Study outcomes and limitations: Clonal diversity was possibly underestimated; the donors were predominantly white British and more often female. The number of AZD1222 recipients seropositive at baseline was only six. When two AZD1222 doses had been given, Spike-specific TCR breadth and depth rose. It was only after the peak T cell response that any repertoires were sampled.

The V call is TRBV14, the J call TRBJ2-2; D is uncertain. Sequencing was performed on peripheral blood, taken 28 days after the second AZD1222 dose. This TCR was recovered from an adult who received the AZD1222 COVID-19 vaccine. CDR3 DNA sequence: TGTGCCAGCAGCCAAGCGCACAGCACCGGGGAGCTGTTTTTT. It is translated as CASSQAHSTGELFF.